A selection of T cell receptor beta chains follows, all from one sample in a study of cytomegalovirus exposure and HLA in healthy donors. Profiling relied on immunoSEQ multiplex PCR, and the TCRdb table lists in-frame clones only, not all of them. The sample includes about 140,000 clones, about four fifths seen only once; the top ten take around 3.1%. Sequencing was performed on PBMCs. Every receptor here comes from a female donor in good health and CMV-seronegative. The CDR3 runs from the conserved cysteine through the conserved F or W. Fields, in order: D gene, J gene, clone size, V gene, CDR3 DNA, CDR3 protein. The D gene is left open where the match is weak. Where a row states a size, it is once, few, many or the class of an expanded clone; other rows omit it.

. | TRBJ1-2 | . | TRBV25-1 | TGTGCCAGCAGTGTCGGAGGACACTATGGCTACACCTTC | CASSVGGHYGYTF
. | TRBJ2-5 | . | TRBV21-1 | TGTGCCAGCAGCAAAGTGTCGGGGGGCTCTACGGAGACCCAGTACTTC | CASSKVSGGSTETQYF
TRBD1 | TRBJ1-2 | few | TRBV30 | TGTGCCTGGAGTGTACAGGGGTACTATGGCTACACCTTC | CAWSVQGYYGYTF
. | TRBJ2-7 | . | TRBV6-5 | TGTGCCAGCAGCCAGGCCTACAGGAGCTCCTACGAGCAGTACTTC | CASSQAYRSSYEQYF
TRBD2 | TRBJ2-3 | . | TRBV13 | TGTGCCAGCAGCCCGGGTGGGGGGGTCACAGATACGCAGTATTTT | CASSPGGGVTDTQYF
. | TRBJ1-2 | . | TRBV2 | TGTGCCAGCAGTCCGGCAGGTTACTATGGCTACACCTTC | CASSPAGYYGYTF
. | TRBJ1-1 | . | TRBV18 | TGTGCCAGCTCACCGGTCCAGGGCCAGGTAGTCACTGAAGCTTTCTTT | CASSPVQGQVVTEAFF
TRBD2 | TRBJ2-1 | . | TRBV28 | TGTGCCAGCAGTGGGGTCATACTAGCGGGGGTCTCCTACAATGAGCAGTTCTTC | CASSGVILAGVSYNEQFF
. | TRBJ2-7 | . | TRBV7-8 | TGTGCCAGCAGCTTCGGGAGCTACTACGAGCAGTACTTC | CASSFGSYYEQYF
. | TRBJ2-7 | . | TRBV5-1 | TGCGCCAGCAGCGACAGGACCTCCTACGAGCAGTACTTC | CASSDRTSYEQYF
. | TRBJ2-5 | . | TRBV5-3 | TGTGCCAGAAGCTTCGCGGATTTCCAAGAGACCCAGTACTTC | CARSFADFQETQYF
. | TRBJ2-7 | . | TRBV6-6 | TGTGCCAGCAGTCCACAGGGCTACGAGCAGTACTTC | CASSPQGYEQYF
TRBD2 | TRBJ2-1 | . | TRBV7-7 | TGTGCTAGCAGCTTAGTTCGGCGGGAGAGCTACAATGAGCAGTTCTTC | CASSLVRRESYNEQFF
. | TRBJ2-7 | . | TRBV7-2 | TGTGCCAGCAGCTTAGGGCGCGGGGACCGCCAATACTTC | CASSLGRGDRQYF
TRBD2 | TRBJ2-3 | . | TRBV7-2 | TGTGCCAGCAGCATGACTAGCGGAGTGCCCAATACGCAGTATTTT | CASSMTSGVPNTQYF
TRBD2 | TRBJ2-7 | . | TRBV5-1 | TGCGCCAGCAGCTTGGGGACTAGCGGGAGGACCAACGAGCAGTACTTC | CASSLGTSGRTNEQYF
TRBD1 | TRBJ2-7 | . | TRBV2 | TGTGCCAGCAGTGCAGACAGGGGCGACGAGCAGTACTTC | CASSADRGDEQYF
TRBD1 | TRBJ1-2 | . | TRBV7-8 | TGTGCCGTCCGACAGGGTCGGGGCTACACCTTC | CAVRQGRGYTF
. | TRBJ2-7 | . | TRBV7-9 | TGTGCCAGCAGCATGACAGGCGACGAGCAGTACTTC | CASSMTGDEQYF
. | TRBJ2-2 | . | TRBV2 | TGTGCCAGCAGTGTCAGGAACACCGGGGAGCTGTTTTTT | CASSVRNTGELFF
. | TRBJ1-2 | . | TRBV28 | TGTGCCAGCAGTTTGGAGGGAAAAGGGGTAAACCTCAACTATGGCTACACCTTC | CASSLEGKGVNLNYGYTF
. | TRBJ2-5 | . | TRBV19 | TGTGCCAGTAGTGCGGGGAACCAAGAGACCCAGTACTTC | CASSAGNQETQYF
. | TRBJ2-3 | once | TRBV15 | TGTGCCACCAGCAGAGATTTGGGGGCCGGTGCAGATACGCAGTATTTT | CATSRDLGAGADTQYF
TRBD1 | TRBJ1-5 | . | TRBV27 | TGTGCCAGCAGTTTCGGGGGGACAGGGGTTCAGCCCCAGCATTTT | CASSFGGTGVQPQHF
. | TRBJ1-2 | . | TRBV28 | TGTGCCAGCAGGGGAGACCTCTATGGCTACACCTTC | CASRGDLYGYTF
. | TRBJ2-1 | few | TRBV11-2 | TGTGCCAGCAGCCAGTGGGGCTCTTCGTACAATGAGCAGTTCTTC | CASSQWGSSYNEQFF
TRBD1 | TRBJ1-1 | . | TRBV5-1 | TGCGCCAGCAGCTGGACAGGGGAGATTGACACTGAAGCTTTCTTT | CASSWTGEIDTEAFF
TRBD2 | TRBJ2-4 | . | TRBV5-1 | TGCGCCAGCAGCTTGGCCGAGGCTAGCGGGGGGAACATTCAGTACTTC | CASSLAEASGGNIQYF